This TCR beta chain is from a study of blood T cell repertoires in COVID-19. Across the whole study: Samples taken during acute and convalescent COVID-19 were collected in the United States, Italy and Spain. Sources were T cells, B-cell-depleted T cells, or PBMCs; the material itself was cDNA or gDNA.

The CDR3 runs to 11 residues. Clones were read by immunoSEQ multiplex PCR, and TCRdb kept only the in-frame ones, dropping some. The table lists roughly 410,000 clones, 80% to 90% of them singletons. A Seattle source enrolled patients during active infection and followed them longitudinally. The origin of this receptor is a woman aged 60 to 75 with COVID-19, enrolled during active disease. The gene calls are TRBV21-1 and TRBJ1-2. TRBV21-1 is termed a pseudogene. Sample: peripheral blood. For the CDR3, the DNA is TGTGCCAGCAGCAAAGTAAATGGCTACACCTTC. It yields the protein CASSKVNGYTF.